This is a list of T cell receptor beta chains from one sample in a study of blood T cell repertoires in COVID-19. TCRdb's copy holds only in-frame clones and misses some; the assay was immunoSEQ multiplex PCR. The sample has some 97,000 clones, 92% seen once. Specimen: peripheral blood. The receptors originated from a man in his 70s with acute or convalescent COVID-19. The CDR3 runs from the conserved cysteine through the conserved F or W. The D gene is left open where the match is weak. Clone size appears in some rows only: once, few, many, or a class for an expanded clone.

cdr3_aa: CASSLRGEQYF; cdr3_nt: TGTGCCAGCAGTTTGCGGGGGGAGCAGTACTTC; clone_size: -; j_call: TRBJ2-7; cdr3_length: 11; d_call: TRBD2; v_call: TRBV12-3/TRBV12-4
cdr3_aa: CASSTGLSSSYNEQFF; cdr3_nt: TGCGCCAGCAGCACGGGACTATCGAGCTCCTACAATGAGCAGTTCTTC; clone_size: -; j_call: TRBJ2-1; cdr3_length: 16; d_call: TRBD2; v_call: TRBV5-1
cdr3_aa: CASSQEAGGAGAGNTIYF; cdr3_nt: TGTGCCAGCAGCCAAGAGGCAGGGGGCGCGGGTGCTGGAAACACCATATATTTT; clone_size: once; j_call: TRBJ1-3; cdr3_length: 18; d_call: TRBD1; v_call: TRBV3-1/TRBV3-2
cdr3_aa: CASNLDRGGDTQYF; cdr3_nt: TGTGCCAGCAACTTGGACAGGGGTGGGGATACGCAGTATTTT; clone_size: -; j_call: TRBJ2-3; cdr3_length: 14; d_call: TRBD1; v_call: TRBV28
cdr3_aa: CASNPGQGRKAFF; cdr3_nt: TGTGCCAGCAATCCGGGACAGGGTCGAAAAGCTTTCTTT; clone_size: -; j_call: TRBJ1-1; cdr3_length: 13; d_call: TRBD1; v_call: TRBV28
cdr3_aa: CASSLSLSTEAFF; cdr3_nt: TGTGCCAGCAGCTTATCGCTGAGCACTGAAGCTTTCTTT; clone_size: -; j_call: TRBJ1-1; cdr3_length: 13; d_call: -; v_call: TRBV11-2
cdr3_aa: CATSDPKHRPNEQFF; cdr3_nt: TGTGCCACCAGTGATCCTAAACACAGGCCTAATGAGCAGTTCTTC; clone_size: -; j_call: TRBJ2-1; cdr3_length: 15; d_call: -; v_call: TRBV24-1
cdr3_aa: CASSRWDRQNTEAFF; cdr3_nt: TGCGCCAGCAGCCGTTGGGACAGGCAGAACACTGAAGCTTTCTTT; clone_size: -; j_call: TRBJ1-1; cdr3_length: 15; d_call: TRBD1; v_call: TRBV5-1
cdr3_aa: CASSPQDRGYGYTF; cdr3_nt: TGTGCCAGCTCACCGCAGGACAGGGGCTATGGCTACACCTTC; clone_size: -; j_call: TRBJ1-2; cdr3_length: 14; d_call: TRBD1; v_call: TRBV18
cdr3_aa: CASSLLAGGNGNTIYF; cdr3_nt: TGTGCCAGCAGCTTACTGGCGGGAGGGAATGGAAACACCATATATTTT; clone_size: -; j_call: TRBJ1-3; cdr3_length: 16; d_call: -; v_call: TRBV11-2
cdr3_aa: CASSHRQVTVTEAFF; cdr3_nt: TGTGCCAGCAGCCACAGACAGGTTACGGTCACTGAAGCTTTCTTT; clone_size: -; j_call: TRBJ1-1; cdr3_length: 15; d_call: -; v_call: TRBV3-1/TRBV3-2
cdr3_aa: CASSKPGTSGIYEQYF; cdr3_nt: TGTGCCAGCAGCAAACCCGGGACTAGCGGGATCTACGAGCAGTACTTC; clone_size: -; j_call: TRBJ2-7; cdr3_length: 16; d_call: TRBD2; v_call: TRBV11-1